This T cell receptor beta chain was recorded in a study of prognosis after radiotherapy for stage I lung cancer. As for the study in general: Median age was around 70 years (roughly 50 to 84) among 10 to 15 men and over five women. Therapy given concurrently with stereotactic body radiotherapy reached no patient.

Germline V gene sequence: CDR1 LGHNA, CDR2 YNFKEQ. The germline V and J ends were trimmed by 3 bases and 4 bases, with 9 bases remaining between them. The length of the CDR3 is 13 residues. This clonotype was counted ten times or more. The TCR beta CDR3 region was amplified from genomic DNA, with two rounds of multiplex PCR being used for the amplification. Amplification in first-round PCR relied on primers specific to each TRBV and TRBJ gene. TCRdb re-derived calls from the multiplex PCR reads in MiXCR, one entry per CDR3 protein. This sample has roughly 15,000 distinct CDR3 sequences, with around 42% found just once.

The J gene is TRBJ1-2, the V gene TRBV4-2; D is unclear. Sequenced material: PBMCs, taken before or after stereotactic body radiation therapy (not recorded which). This sequence originates from a donor over 45 with non-small cell lung cancer. The CDR3 region has the DNA TGTGCCAGCAGCCACCCGACCGTCTATGGCTACACCTTC. The encoded protein is CASSHPTVYGYTF.